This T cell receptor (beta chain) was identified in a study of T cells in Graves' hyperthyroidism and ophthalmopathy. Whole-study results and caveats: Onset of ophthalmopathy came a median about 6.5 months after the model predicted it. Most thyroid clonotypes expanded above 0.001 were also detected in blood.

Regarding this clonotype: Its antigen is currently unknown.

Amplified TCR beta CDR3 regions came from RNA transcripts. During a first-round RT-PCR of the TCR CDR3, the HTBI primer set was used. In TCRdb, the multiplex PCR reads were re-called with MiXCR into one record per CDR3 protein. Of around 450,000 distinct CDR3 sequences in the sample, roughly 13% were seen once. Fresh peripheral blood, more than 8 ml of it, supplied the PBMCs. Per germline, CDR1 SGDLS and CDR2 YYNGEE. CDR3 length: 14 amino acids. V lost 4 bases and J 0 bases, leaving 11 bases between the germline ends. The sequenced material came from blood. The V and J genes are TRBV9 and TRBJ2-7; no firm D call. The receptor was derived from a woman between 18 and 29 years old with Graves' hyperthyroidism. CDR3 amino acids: CASSPRASSYEQYF. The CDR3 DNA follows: TGTGCCAGCAGCCCGCGAGCGAGCTCCTACGAGCAGTACTTC.